In this sample, the clone carrying this T cell receptor (beta chain) turned up once. The data originate from a study of blood T cell repertoires in COVID-19. Turning to the study itself: From the United States, Italy and Spain came samples of acute and convalescent COVID-19. Nucleic acid was either cDNA or gDNA, and it came from T cells, B-cell-depleted T cells, or PBMCs.

Seattle patients were enrolled while actively infected and followed longitudinally. Some clones are missing from TCRdb's copy, which holds only in-frame ones; the method was immunoSEQ multiplex PCR. Counted here are over 150,000 clones, 83% occurring once; the ten biggest clones make up around an eighth. The germline CDR1 and CDR2 sequences are SNHLY and FYNNEI. This CDR3 contains 13 residues. V was cut by 6 bases and J by 0 bases, with 6 bases left in between. Sequencing used peripheral blood. This sequence joins TRBV2 and TRBJ1-5, with TRBD1 as a possible D gene (5 bases). The TCR sequence derives from a woman aged 55-69 years with COVID-19, enrolled during active disease. In DNA, the CDR3 is TGTGCCAGCAGAGACAGTAGCAATCAGCCCCAGCATTTT. This codes for CASRDSSNQPQHF.